The 22 T cell receptor beta chains given below trace back to one sample, sequenced in a study of T cell responses to AZD1222 COVID-19 vaccine. Only in-frame clones appear in the TCRdb table, and some are missing; sequencing was by immunoSEQ multiplex PCR. The repertoire has just under 95,000 clones, approximately 90% of them found once; the top ten carry over 20%. This material consisted of peripheral blood, taken on day 0 of AZD1222 vaccination. The receptor source for this set is an adult in good health.

V and J are TRBV4-2 and TRBJ2-3, with D perhaps TRBD1 (6 bases). This CDR3 has 17 amino acids. V dropped 0 bases and J dropped 3 bases, with 16 bases sitting between them. Germline lookup yields CDR1 LGHNA and CDR2 YNFKEQ. CDR3 DNA sequence: TGTGCCAGCAGCCAAGATAGGAGGACAGCCCCGACAGATACGCAGTATTTT. Protein product: CASSQDRRTAPTDTQYF.

The V and J genes are TRBV18 and TRBJ2-7; D possibly uses TRBD1 or TRBD2 (5 bases each). CDR1 and CDR2 from the germline V gene are KGHSH and LQKENI. Trimming stripped 3 bases from V and 3 bases from J, with 12 bases between. The length of the CDR3 is 14 residues. CDR3 DNA: TGTGCCAGCTCACCCCCTTCAGGGAGCTACGAGCAGTACTTC. Translated, it gives CASSPPSGSYEQYF.

The V gene is TRBV5-1, the J gene TRBJ1-2; 7 nucleotides agree with TRBD1. Germline lookup yields CDR1 SGHRS and CDR2 YFSETQ. Trimming removed 3 bases from V and 5 bases from J; junction bases left unmatched: 4. The CDR3 length is 13 residues. The CDR3 DNA reads as TGCGCCAGCAGCTCGACAGGGCAATATGGCTACACCTTC. Translated, it gives CASSSTGQYGYTF.

V and J are TRBV10-3 and TRBJ2-2; D could derive from TRBD1 or TRBD2 (5 bases each). Trimming took off 0 bases at V and 7 bases at J, with 12 bases between the two ends. This CDR3 is built from 15 residues. Looked up from germline, CDR1 is ENHRY and CDR2 is SYGVKD. In DNA form, the CDR3 reads TGTGCCATCAGTGAGTCGAGGGGTCAGATCGGGGAGCTGTTTTTT. It encodes CAISESRGQIGELFF.

The rearrangement joins TRBV14 to TRBJ2-4, with 9 bases fitting TRBD2. This CDR3 region has 23 residues. Germline lookup yields CDR1 SGHDN and CDR2 FVKESK. The J segment lost 1 base and the V segment lost 3 bases, leaving 25 bases of the junction unmatched. Written as DNA, the CDR3 is TGTGCCAGCAGCCACGGCCCCCTGGACGGCGGGGGGGCCGGGTTTGCGGCCAAAAACATTCAGTACTTC. Encoded protein: CASSHGPLDGGGAGFAAKNIQYF.

The chain couples TRBV3-1 (or the pseudogene TRBV3-2) to TRBJ2-7, with TRBD1 matching 11 bases. Unmatched junction bases numbered 2, after V lost 1 base and J lost 3 bases. The CDR3 has 15 amino acids. In germline, CDR1 is LGHDT, CDR2 YNNKEL (reference sequence). Here the CDR3 DNA reads TGTGCCAGCAGCCAAGGGACAGGGGGCGGCTACGAGCAGTACTTC. This sequence encodes CASSQGTGGGYEQYF.

This clone was seen only once. This CDR3 is CASSEAITAKGDEQYF. CDR3 coding DNA: TGTGCCAGCAGTGAAGCGATAACAGCGAAGGGGGACGAGCAGTACTTC. The genes are TRBV6-1 and TRBJ2-7; a possible D gene is TRBD1 (6 bases). The CDR3 is made up of 16 amino acids. Germline CDR1 and CDR2: MNHNS and SASEGT. Trimming took 0 bases from V and 5 from J, leaving 17 bases between them.

The CDR3 DNA sequence: TGTGCCAGCAGCTCCCTCCTCGAGGGTAGGTCCTACAATGAGCAGTTCTTC. Its translation: CASSSLLEGRSYNEQFF. The chain combines TRBV11-2 with TRBJ2-1; TRBD2 is a possible D gene (5 bases). Per the germline V gene, CDR1 is SGHAT and CDR2 is FQNNGV. V was shortened by 4 bases and J by 1 base, with 17 bases between the two germline ends. The CDR3 extends over 17 amino acids.

The chain uses TRBV3-1 (or the pseudogene TRBV3-2) and TRBJ1-5, with D maybe TRBD1 (5 bases). Germline loops: CDR1 LGHDT, CDR2 YNNKEL (reference sequence). The germline V and J ends were trimmed by 1 base and 0 bases, with 7 bases remaining between them. This CDR3 comprises 15 residues. The CDR3 bases are TGTGCCAGCAGCCAAGGACAGTATAGCAATCAGCCCCAGCATTTT. It codes for CASSQGQYSNQPQHF.

This clone occurred once. This rearrangement joins TRBV19 to TRBJ1-2; D ambiguous. The ends were cut back, 8 bases at V and 2 bases at J, with 6 bases in the middle. The CDR3 length is 11 residues. CDR1 LNHDA and CDR2 SQIVND come from the germline V gene (reference sequence). CDR3 sequence: CASQENYGYTF. CDR3 sequence (DNA): TGTGCCAGTCAGGAGAACTATGGCTACACCTTC.

This chain joins TRBV6-6 and TRBJ2-3; possibly TRBD2 for D (7 bases). Germline V CDR1 and CDR2: MNHNY, SVGAGI (reference sequence). Trimming stripped 7 bases from V and 2 bases from J, with 16 bases between. The CDR3 is 15 amino acids. CDR3 region: CASIDKGGNTDTQYF. CDR3 sequence (DNA): TGTGCCAGCATCGATAAGGGGGGGAACACAGATACGCAGTATTTT.

The count of this clone is one. The V gene is TRBV12-5, the J gene TRBJ2-7; D call uncertain. The CDR3 has 12 amino acids. Germline values: CDR1 LGHNT, CDR2 FRNRAP. V lost 2 bases to trimming and J lost 10 bases, with 12 bases between them. This chain's CDR3 is CASGLTTYAQYF. CDR3 nucleotide sequence: TGTGCTAGTGGTTTGACGACCTATGCCCAGTACTTC. Full variable domain (missing parts from reference TRBV12-5 and TRBJ2-7): DARVTQTPRHKVTEMGQEVTMRCQPILGHNTVFWYRQTMMQGLELLAYFRNRAPLDDSGMPKDRFSAEMPDATLATLKIQPSEPRDSAVYFCASGLTTYAQYFGPGTRLTVT.

This chain links TRBV6-1 with TRBJ2-2; 11 positions match TRBD2. This CDR3 has 16 residues. Germline V gene sequence: CDR1 MNHNS, CDR2 SASEGT. J lost 5 bases, V lost 4 bases, and 6 bases had no gene match. This CDR3 is CASSGLAGGGTGELFF. In DNA form, the CDR3 reads TGTGCCAGCAGTGGGCTAGCGGGGGGAGGGACCGGGGAGCTGTTTTTT.

The genes are TRBV6-1 and TRBJ2-1, with 7 bases lining up with TRBD2. With 3 bases clipped from V and 3 bases from J, the junction kept 2 bases outside the gene matches. The germline CDR1 and CDR2 sequences are MNHNS and SASEGT. The CDR3 length is 14 residues. CDR3: CASSEVAGYNEQFF. The CDR3 DNA is TGTGCCAGCAGTGAGGTAGCGGGCTACAATGAGCAGTTCTTC.

The rearrangement links TRBV6-6 to TRBJ2-1; no definite D call. Germline loops: CDR1 MNHNY, CDR2 SVGAGI (reference sequence). Trimming removed 6 bases from V and 10 bases from J, with 10 bases in between. CDR3 size: 11 residues. For the CDR3, the DNA is TGTGCCAGCAGCCCCATTGAAGAGCAGTTCTTC. Residues: CASSPIEEQFF.

V is TRBV19 and J is TRBJ2-3; 12 bases agree with TRBD2. V dropped 3 bases and J dropped 4; count of bases not matched to a gene: 8. CDR1 is LNHDA and CDR2 is SQIVND in the germline V gene (reference sequence). This CDR3 has 17 residues. The chain's CDR3 is CASSIRASGGAPDTQYF. The CDR3, as DNA: TGTGCCAGTAGTATCAGGGCTAGCGGGGGGGCCCCAGATACGCAGTATTTT.

To note about this clone: Germline is not matched at one junction end, which may reflect a read error. This chain uses TRBV7-7 with TRBJ2-7; D is unresolved. CDR1 and CDR2 (germline): SSHAT, FNYEAQ (reference sequence). The CDR3 runs 14 residues. The CDR3 region is CASSLELTEYEQYF. In DNA form, the CDR3 reads TGTGCTAGCAGCTTAGAGCTAACCGAATACGAGCAGTACTTC.

The V and J genes are TRBV27 and TRBJ1-5; D perhaps matches TRBD1 (5 bases). The CDR3 runs to 15 residues. CDR1 MNHEY and CDR2 SMNVEV come from the germline V gene (reference sequence). V was trimmed by 8 bases and J by 0 bases, leaving 14 bases between them. The CDR3 is CASPRTKYSNQPQHF. The CDR3 DNA reads as TGTGCCAGCCCCAGGACAAAGTATAGCAATCAGCCCCAGCATTTT.

The DNA for the CDR3 is TGTGCCAGCACCCCGACTAGCGGGGGTTACAATGAGCAGTTCTTC. It codes for CASTPTSGGYNEQFF. The chain links TRBV6-2 or TRBV6-3 to TRBJ2-1; 12 nucleotides match TRBD2. V lost 7 bases and J lost 4; bases outside the gene matches: 5. The germline gives CDR1 MNHEY, CDR2 SVGEGT. The CDR3 is 15 amino acids.

The chain carries TRBV5-1 and TRBJ2-7, with a possible D match to TRBD1 (5 bases). Between the trimmed V and J ends, which lost 4 bases and 0 bases, there was a span of 11 bases. Germline V CDR1 and CDR2: SGHRS, YFSETQ. The CDR3 has 14 residues. The CDR3, as DNA: TGCGCCAGCAGCGCGGCGACAGACTCCTACGAGCAGTACTTC. The encoded protein is CASSAATDSYEQYF.

V and J are TRBV21-1 and TRBJ1-2; the D call of TRBD1 is as the table states it, not checked on the DNA. TRBV21-1 is deemed a pseudogene. The CDR3 runs to 15 residues. CDR3 nucleotides: TGTGCCAGCAGAAAAACGGTGGGACAGGGTTGTGGCTACACCTTC. Its protein is CASRKTVGQGCGYTF.

The V gene is TRBV4-3, the J gene TRBJ1-1, with 11 bases identical to TRBD1. The V segment lost 0 bases and the J segment 4 bases; nucleotides outside the gene matches: 1. The germline gives CDR1 LGHNA, CDR2 YSLEER. The CDR3 contains 15 residues. As DNA, the CDR3 is TGCGCCAGCAGCCAAGAAGGGACAGGGGGCACTGAAGCTTTCTTT. This translates into CASSQEGTGGTEAFF.